Shown below are 10 T cell receptor beta chains from a single sample sequenced in a study of T cell responses to AZD1222 COVID-19 vaccine. Produced via immunoSEQ multiplex PCR; TCRdb's table is partial and in-frame only. In the table there are about 150,000 clones, around 88% of which are singletons. Here the sequenced sample was peripheral blood, taken on day 0 of AZD1222 vaccination. These receptors came from an adult in good health.

V usage is TRBV5-6 and J usage is TRBJ1-2; D is perhaps TRBD1 (5 bases). This CDR3 contains 13 residues. V was clipped by 0 bases and J by 10 bases, with 13 bases between them. CDR1 is SGHDT and CDR2 is YYEEEE in the germline V gene. CDR3: CASSLGGGDPYTF. CDR3 nucleotide sequence: TGTGCCAGCAGCTTGGGTGGCGGGGACCCCTACACCTTC.

The chain has TRBV5-1 and TRBJ2-1; 8 bases map to TRBD1. V lost 4 bases, J lost 7 bases, and 10 bases stayed unmatched. CDR3 length equals 15 residues. Germline V gives CDR1 SGHRS, CDR2 YFSETQ. CDR3 loop: CASSHGQGYRNEQFF. CDR3 coding DNA: TGCGCCAGCAGCCATGGACAGGGTTATAGGAATGAGCAGTTCTTC.

The chain carries TRBV18 and TRBJ2-5; D gene ambiguous. This CDR3 spans 14 amino acids. CDR1 and CDR2 from the germline V gene are KGHSH and LQKENI. Trimming left V 2 bases short and J 2 bases short, with 9 bases between. This CDR3 is CASSPTELQETQYF. The CDR3 coding sequence is TGTGCCAGCTCACCAACGGAGCTACAAGAGACCCAGTACTTC.

This clone was seen once. The chain is built from TRBV12-5 and TRBJ2-5; 7 bases agree with TRBD2. Germline trimming cut 2 bases from V and 0 bases from J; bases unmatched to any gene: 3. From germline, CDR1 is LGHNT and CDR2 FRNRAP. The CDR3 has 15 residues. CDR3 nucleotide sequence: TGTGCTAGTGGTTTGAGCGGGGCTTACCAAGAGACCCAGTACTTC. Residues: CASGLSGAYQETQYF.

The rearrangement links TRBV27 to TRBJ2-7; maybe TRBD1 (8 bases). Germline assignment: CDR1 MNHEY and CDR2 SMNVEV (reference sequence). V lost 3 bases to trimming and J lost 6 bases, with 18 bases between them. This CDR3 has 15 residues. CDR3 residues: CASSLTTSGTGEQYF. The CDR3 region has the DNA TGTGCCAGCAGTTTGACAACAAGCGGGACAGGCGAGCAGTACTTC.

This chain joins TRBV2 and TRBJ2-5; 7 bases are shared with TRBD1. V gave up 8 bases and J gave up 0 bases; unmatched junction bases: 9. Germline CDR1 is SNHLY and CDR2 is FYNNEI. This CDR3 has 15 residues. The CDR3 bases are TGTGCCAGCGGGTCGGGACAGATCTACCAAGAGACCCAGTACTTC. Translated: CASGSGQIYQETQYF. Filled out from reference TRBV2 and TRBJ2-5, the complete variable domain reads EPEVTQTPSHQVTQMGQEVILRCVPISNHLYFYWYRQILGQKVEFLVSFYNNEISEKSEIFDDQFSVERPDGSNFTLKIRSTKLEDSAMYFCASGSGQIYQETQYFGPGTRLLVL.

The V call is TRBV5-4, the J call TRBJ2-7, with 8 bases matching TRBD2. Germline CDR1 and CDR2: SGHNT and YYREEE (reference sequence). With 7 bases clipped from V and 0 bases from J, the junction kept 9 bases outside the gene matches. The CDR3 spans 15 residues. The CDR3 protein is CASARSSGSSYEQYF. CDR3 bases: TGTGCCAGCGCCCGGTCCAGCGGGAGCTCCTACGAGCAGTACTTC.

This clone appeared once. The rearrangement links TRBV27 to TRBJ2-7, with 8 bases lining up with TRBD1. The CDR3 extends over 13 amino acids. Trimming removed 3 bases from V and 4 bases from J; junction bases left unmatched: 2. Germline-derived CDR1 and CDR2 are MNHEY and SMNVEV (reference sequence). The CDR3 nucleotides read TGTGCCAGCAGTTTCAGGGGGCCATACGAGCAGTACTTC. Encoded protein: CASSFRGPYEQYF.

J is TRBJ1-1 and V is TRBV5-8, with D unclear. The CDR3 runs 13 residues. V was pared by 6 bases and J by 5 bases, with 14 bases between. CDR1 is SGHTS and CDR2 is YDEGEE in the germline V gene. CDR3 sequence reads: CASTAFYRTEAFF. The CDR3 bases are TGTGCCAGCACCGCCTTTTACCGGACTGAAGCTTTCTTT.

The J gene is TRBJ1-6, the V gene TRBV5-6; D gene ambiguous. The CDR3 totals 13 residues. The V gene lost 0 bases and the J gene lost 10 bases, with 8 bases spanning the gap. Germline loops: CDR1 SGHDT, CDR2 YYEEEE. As DNA, the CDR3 is TGTGCCAGCAGCTTGGCGGGGAGCTCACCCCTCCACTTT. Encoded protein: CASSLAGSSPLHF.